This entry concerns a single TCR beta chain. What it recognizes is unknown. This sample is drawn from a study of shared clonotypes between healthy human individuals. It was into CD45RA+ naive and CD45RA-negative memory subsets that the CD4+ cells were split. Deep-level settings were used for running the assay. Libraries were prepared by immunoSEQ multiplex PCR; TCRdb keeps only in-frame clonotypes and omits some of them. The table includes 950,000 to 1,100,000 clones, about four fifths detected once. V lost 7 bases, J lost 0 bases, and 13 bases lay in between. The CDR3 length is 15 residues. Germline V gives CDR1 ENHRY, CDR2 SYGVKD. Study results and caveats: Some naive CD4 clonotypes, about 5%, turned up in common across four donors. Only blood was sampled; tissue repertoires likely differ.

The chain has TRBV10-3 and TRBJ1-3; D gene unclear. The source material was memory CD4+ T cells from PBMCs. The sample's subset: CD45RA-negative fraction. The clonotype was recovered from a man aged 18 to 35 in good health. Some clones in this sample may be carry-over from other donors' samples. This CDR3 is CAITPDGSSGNTIYF. In nucleotides, the CDR3 is TGTGCCATCACCCCGGACGGGAGCTCTGGAAACACCATATATTTT.